Each of the 31 T cell receptor beta chains below was sequenced from the same sample in a study of blood T cell repertoires in COVID-19. The protocol was immunoSEQ multiplex PCR, while the TCRdb copy is restricted to in-frame clones and leaves out a portion. The sample records 99,000 or so clones, about 91% being singletons. Sequencing was performed on peripheral blood. The receptors here all came from a human donor in a cohort sampled during active COVID-19.

This chain uses TRBV24-1 with TRBJ2-3, with D possibly TRBD2 on 5 matching bases. CDR1 KGHDR and CDR2 SFDVKD come from the germline V gene. Trimming took off 5 bases at V and 2 bases at J, with 13 bases between the two ends. The CDR3 loop spans 15 amino acids. In DNA form, the CDR3 reads TGTGCCACCAGTGGGCCTAGCACCCTCACAGATACGCAGTATTTT. Amino acid sequence: CATSGPSTLTDTQYF.

The chain carries TRBV28 and TRBJ2-7, with 10 bases fitting TRBD2. V shed 11 bases, J shed 3 bases, and the junction held 7 bases outside the gene matches. Germline-derived CDR1 and CDR2 are MDHEN and SYDVKM. The CDR3 is made up of 13 amino acids. In nucleotides, the CDR3 is TGTGCCTGCCAACTAGCGGGACTCTACGAGCAGTACTTC. It translates to CACQLAGLYEQYF.

V gene TRBV3-1 (or the pseudogene TRBV3-2) combines with J gene TRBJ1-2; D is unclear. V lost 4 bases and J 9 bases, leaving 15 bases between the germline ends. The CDR3 length is 13 residues. Germline lookup yields CDR1 LGHDT and CDR2 YNNKEL (reference sequence). The CDR3 nucleotides read TGTGCCAGCAGCCCTTTGGAGGGTGGACGCTACACCTTC. Its protein product is CASSPLEGGRYTF.

The chain couples TRBV7-9 to TRBJ2-3, with 7 bases that match TRBD1. V was pared by 11 bases and J by 14 bases, with 13 bases of the junction left unmatched. In germline, CDR1 is SEHNR, CDR2 FQNEAQ (reference sequence). The CDR3 is made up of 11 amino acids. As DNA, the CDR3 is TGTGCCGTCATCCGGGACAGCAGGTTGTATTTT. Translating gives CAVIRDSRLYF.

This rearrangement joins TRBV7-3 to TRBJ1-3, with a possible D match to TRBD1 (6 bases). Germline V lookup: CDR1 SGHTA, CDR2 FQGTGA. Trimming took off 9 bases at V and 0 bases at J, with 21 bases between the two ends. CDR3 length: 17 amino acids. CDR3 residues: CARSPPYDRYSGNTIYF. CDR3 bases: TGTGCCAGGAGCCCCCCTTACGACAGGTACTCTGGAAACACCATATATTTT.

V is TRBV24-1 and J is TRBJ2-7, with 9 bases matching TRBD2. Losses at the gene ends were 4 bases for V and 0 bases for J; bases not matched to a gene: 9. Germline values: CDR1 KGHDR, CDR2 SFDVKD. The CDR3 covers 17 residues. CDR3 nucleotides: TGTGCCACCAGTGACCCCGAGCGGGAGGACAGCTCCTACGAGCAGTACTTC. Its protein is CATSDPEREDSSYEQYF.

This clone occurred a few times. This chain connects TRBV20-1 to TRBJ1-1, with D possibly being TRBD1 (5 bases). The germline V gene has CDR1 DFQATT and CDR2 SNEGSKA (reference sequence). There are 11 residues in the CDR3. The V end lost 7 bases, the J end lost 4 bases, and 10 bases lay between the germline ends. The CDR3 region has the DNA TGCAGTGAGGTTACAGGCACTGAAGCTTTCTTT. Residues: CSEVTGTEAFF.

The gene calls are TRBV4-3 and TRBJ2-7; a weak D match, TRBD1 (5 bases). Trimming removed 0 bases at V and 3 bases at J, with 9 bases between. The CDR3 runs to 14 residues. Germline values: CDR1 LGHNA, CDR2 YSLEER. The CDR3 nucleotides are TGCGCCAGCAGCCAAGATAAGGGGTTCTACGAGCAGTACTTC. Translating it yields CASSQDKGFYEQYF.

The CDR3 region is CASSESRTGVSLEQYF. The CDR3 nucleotides read TGCGCCAGCAGTGAGTCTAGGACGGGAGTGTCTCTCGAGCAGTACTTC. The chain employs TRBV10-1 and TRBJ2-7; D may be TRBD2 (6 bases). The CDR3 has 16 residues. From germline, CDR1 is WNHNN and CDR2 SYGVQD (reference sequence). V lost 0 bases to trimming and J lost 6 bases, with 18 bases between them.

The rearrangement uses TRBV19 and TRBJ2-7; 8 bases are shared with TRBD1. This CDR3 has 14 residues. The ends lost 3 bases at V and 1 base at J; junction bases unmatched: 2. Germline V CDR1 and CDR2: LNHDA, SQIVND (reference sequence). CDR3 sequence: CASSIWTGSYEQYF. CDR3 nucleotide sequence: TGTGCCAGTAGTATTTGGACAGGGTCCTACGAGCAGTACTTC.

J is TRBJ2-7 and V is TRBV30; possible D gene TRBD2, 5 bases. V dropped 7 bases and J dropped 8 bases, with 24 bases sitting between them. The CDR3 totals 14 residues. Per germline, CDR1 GTSNPN and CDR2 SVGIG (reference sequence). CDR3 DNA sequence: TGTGCCTTGGGAGACCGAACTACCTACTGGAAGCAGTACTTC. Residues: CALGDRTTYWKQYF. Full variable domain (missing parts from reference TRBV30 and TRBJ2-7): SQTIHQWPATLVQPVGSPLSLECTVEGTSNPNLYWYRQAAGRGLQLLFYSVGIGQISSEVPQNLSASRPQDRQFILSSKKLLLSDSGFYLCALGDRTTYWKQYFGPGTRLTVT.

V is TRBV2 and J is TRBJ2-1; D perhaps matches TRBD1 (5 bases). Germline V gives CDR1 SNHLY, CDR2 FYNNEI. V lost 9 bases and J 4 bases, leaving 7 bases between the germline ends. CDR3 size: 11 residues. The CDR3 spells CASDSYNEQFF. The CDR3 DNA is TGTGCCAGTGACAGTTACAATGAGCAGTTCTTC.

The chain employs TRBV6-1 and TRBJ1-1; D gene unclear. Germline CDR1 is MNHNS and CDR2 is SASEGT. The CDR3 covers 15 residues. The V end lost 1 base, the J end lost 1 base, and 10 bases lay between the germline ends. The CDR3: CASSEVRSANTEAFF. Written as DNA, the CDR3 is TGTGCCAGCAGTGAAGTGAGGTCGGCGAACACTGAAGCTTTCTTT.

The CDR3: CATGWREGEQYF. CDR3 bases: TGTGCCACCGGCTGGCGGGAGGGCGAGCAGTACTTC. V usage is TRBV27 and J usage is TRBJ2-7; 9 positions agree with TRBD2. CDR1 and CDR2 (germline): MNHEY, SMNVEV (reference sequence). V was clipped by 10 bases and J by 6 bases; unmatched bases: 7. The CDR3 runs to 12 residues.

The V gene is TRBV20-1, the J gene TRBJ2-3, with D perhaps TRBD1 (6 bases). From germline, CDR1 is DFQATT and CDR2 SNEGSKA (reference sequence). Trimming cost V 3 bases and J 6 bases, with 7 bases left between them. The CDR3 runs 11 residues. The CDR3 sequence: CSASQGDTQYF. CDR3 bases: TGCAGTGCTAGCCAGGGGGATACGCAGTATTTT.

The rearrangement joins TRBV7-2 to TRBJ2-5; 7 bases map to TRBD2. CDR3 length: 14 residues. The V gene end was trimmed by 4 bases and the J gene end by 1 base; junction bases not matched to a gene: 3. Looked up from germline, CDR1 is SGHTA and CDR2 is FQGNSA. In nucleotides, the CDR3 is TGTGCCAGCAGCTCCCAGCGGGGCCAAGAGACCCAGTACTTC. Translating gives CASSSQRGQETQYF.

The gene calls are TRBV5-1 and TRBJ1-2; D is perhaps TRBD1 (6 bases). The CDR3 is 14 amino acids. Looked up from germline, CDR1 is SGHRS and CDR2 is YFSETQ. Trimming took off 7 bases at V and 5 bases at J, with 18 bases between the two ends. CDR3 in amino acids: CASQPLQGLYGYTF. The DNA of the CDR3 is TGCGCCAGCCAACCTCTTCAGGGGTTATATGGCTACACCTTC.

As DNA, the CDR3 is TGTGCCAGCAGGGGGACTAGCGGGACGGGGGAGCTGTTTTTT. This codes for CASRGTSGTGELFF. The chain combines TRBV21-1 with TRBJ2-2; TRBD2, the D gene given by the table, was not confirmed from the DNA. TRBV21-1 is given as a pseudogene. The CDR3 loop spans 14 amino acids.

Only a few counts were recorded for this clone. J is TRBJ2-1 and V is TRBV6-5; D is unclear. Trimming left V 0 bases short and J 0 bases short, with 9 bases between. Germline CDR1 reads MNHEY; CDR2 reads SVGAGI. This CDR3 has 16 residues. CDR3 region: CASSYSSPSSYNEQFF. The CDR3 region has the DNA TGTGCCAGCAGTTACTCCAGCCCTAGCTCCTACAATGAGCAGTTCTTC.

This chain joins TRBV4-3 and TRBJ1-3; 7 nucleotides match TRBD1. The V gene end was trimmed by 4 bases and the J gene end by 0 bases; junction bases not matched to a gene: 6. Germline values: CDR1 LGHNA, CDR2 YSLEER. This CDR3 spans 16 amino acids. CDR3 DNA: TGCGCCAGCAGCCGAGACAGGGCTGGCTCTGGAAACACCATATATTTT. Translation: CASSRDRAGSGNTIYF.

This clone was counted once. The chain has TRBV19 and TRBJ2-1, with a tentative D call TRBD2 (5 bases). V was pared by 7 bases and J by 8 bases, with 21 bases between. Germline V gene sequence: CDR1 LNHDA, CDR2 SQIVND (reference sequence). This CDR3 has 15 amino acids. The CDR3 is CASTEGRFGVDEQFF. DNA for the CDR3: TGTGCCAGTACTGAGGGCCGGTTCGGTGTCGATGAGCAGTTCTTC.

The V gene is TRBV7-2, the J gene TRBJ1-4; weak D call: TRBD1 (5 bases). This CDR3 has 13 residues. The germline V and J ends were trimmed by 5 bases and 11 bases, with 15 bases remaining between them. Germline V CDR1 and CDR2: SGHTA, FQGNSA. The CDR3 reads CASSLRAGEKLFF. The CDR3 DNA is TGTGCCAGCAGCCTCCGGGCGGGGGAGAAACTGTTTTTT.

The genes are TRBV10-1 and TRBJ2-3; D remains unclear. The CDR3 consists of 14 residues. Germline CDR1 WNHNN, CDR2 SYGVQD (reference sequence). V was pared by 4 bases and J by 1 base, with 9 bases between. The CDR3 sequence is CASSVLSGTDTQYF. The CDR3 DNA reads TGCGCCAGCAGTGTGCTGTCAGGCACAGATACGCAGTATTTT.

This chain uses TRBV19 with TRBJ1-6; D possibly corresponds to TRBD1 (5 bases). Trimming took off 6 bases at V and 10 bases at J, with 16 bases between the two ends. The CDR3 length is 14 residues. The germline V gene encodes CDR1 LNHDA and CDR2 SQIVND (reference sequence). The CDR3 sequence is CASSDSQTRSPLHF. CDR3 bases: TGTGCCAGTAGCGACAGTCAAACGAGGTCACCCCTCCACTTT.

The chain uses TRBV7-2 and TRBJ2-5, with TRBD2 matching 14 bases. The CDR3 sequence is 16 residues long. V was pared by 3 bases and J by 5 bases, with 5 bases of the junction left unmatched. Germline-derived CDR1 and CDR2 are SGHTA and FQGNSA. The CDR3 DNA follows: TGTGCCAGCAGCTTGACTAGCGGGGGGGCCAAGGAGACCCAGTACTTC. It encodes CASSLTSGGAKETQYF.

V usage is TRBV5-4 and J usage is TRBJ2-5, with 11 bases that match TRBD2. Unmatched junction bases numbered 10, after V lost 4 bases and J lost 5 bases. The V gene's germline CDR1 is SGHNT and CDR2 YYREEE (reference sequence). This CDR3 is 16 amino acids long. The CDR3 sequence is CASSHRRLAGIETQYF. In DNA, the CDR3 is TGTGCCAGCAGCCACCGCCGACTAGCGGGGATTGAGACCCAGTACTTC.

V usage is TRBV7-9 and J usage is TRBJ1-1; 10 bases line up with TRBD1. This CDR3 contains 16 residues. V lost 5 bases and J lost 6; bases outside the gene matches: 12. Germline values: CDR1 SEHNR, CDR2 FQNEAQ (reference sequence). The CDR3 reads CASSNPDRGDRAEAFF. CDR3 coding DNA: TGTGCCAGCAGCAACCCGGACAGGGGGGATAGGGCTGAAGCTTTCTTT. The full variable domain, its missing parts supplied by reference TRBV7-9 and TRBJ1-1, is DTGVSQNPRHKITKRGQNVTFRCDPISEHNRLYWYRQTLGQGPEFLTYFQNEAQLEKSRLLSDRFSAERPKGSFSTLEIQRTEQGDSAMYLCASSNPDRGDRAEAFFGQGTRLTVV.

The chain couples TRBV29-1 to TRBJ2-1; TRBD2 aligns across 7 bases. J gave up 7 bases and V 5 bases, and 8 bases lay outside the gene matches. The germline V gene has CDR1 SQVTM and CDR2 ANQGSEA. The CDR3 runs 13 residues. The CDR3 nucleotides are TGCAGCGTTTGGGCTAGCGGCCTAAATGAGCAGTTCTTC. The encoded protein is CSVWASGLNEQFF.

The V gene is TRBV19, the J gene TRBJ2-1, with D perhaps matching TRBD1 (5 bases). The CDR3 contains 15 residues. Germline V CDR1 and CDR2: LNHDA, SQIVND (reference sequence). V lost 8 bases to trimming and J lost 5 bases, with 19 bases between them. CDR3 DNA: TGTGCCAGTCATAATCTGGGGCAGGAGAACAATGAGCAGTTCTTC. Translating gives CASHNLGQENNEQFF.

The J gene is TRBJ2-7, the V gene TRBV5-1; TRBD2 agrees at 10 bases. With 0 bases clipped from V and 2 bases from J, the junction kept 11 bases outside the gene matches. This CDR3 spans 18 amino acids. CDR1 is SGHRS and CDR2 is YFSETQ in the germline V gene. CDR3 in DNA: TGCGCCAGCAGCTTGGAGACAGACCCGGGACTAGCGACCTACGAGCAGTACTTC. Its protein is CASSLETDPGLATYEQYF.

The chain employs TRBV6-5 and TRBJ2-7, with a tentative D call TRBD1 (6 bases). The CDR3 covers 13 residues. CDR1 is MNHEY, CDR2 SVGAGI, per germline. V was shortened by 6 bases and J by 0 bases, with 9 bases between the two germline ends. The CDR3 here is CASSWTDSYEQYF. The CDR3 nucleotides are TGTGCCAGCAGCTGGACAGACTCCTACGAGCAGTACTTC.